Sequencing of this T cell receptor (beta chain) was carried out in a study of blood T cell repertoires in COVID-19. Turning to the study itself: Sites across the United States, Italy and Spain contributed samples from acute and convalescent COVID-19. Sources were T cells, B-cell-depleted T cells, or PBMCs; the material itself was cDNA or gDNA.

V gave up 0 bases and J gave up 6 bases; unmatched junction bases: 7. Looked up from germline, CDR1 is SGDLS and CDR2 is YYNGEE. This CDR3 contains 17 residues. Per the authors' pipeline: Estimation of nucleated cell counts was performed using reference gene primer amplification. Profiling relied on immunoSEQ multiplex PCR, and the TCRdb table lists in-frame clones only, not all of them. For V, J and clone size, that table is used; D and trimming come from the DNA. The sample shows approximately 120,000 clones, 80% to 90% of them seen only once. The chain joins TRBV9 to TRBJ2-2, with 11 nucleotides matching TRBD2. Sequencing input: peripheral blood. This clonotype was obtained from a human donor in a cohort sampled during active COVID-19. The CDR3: CASSVVSGGAVAGELFF. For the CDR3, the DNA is TGTGCCAGCAGCGTAGTTAGCGGGGGGGCTGTCGCCGGGGAGCTGTTTTTT.